The 9 T cell receptor beta chains listed next were all sequenced from one sample in a study of metastatic and nonmetastatic thyroid tumors. TCRdb re-analyzed the PCR reads through MiXCR. This table holds 25,000 to 35,000 clones, 25% to 30% found once. No patient received treatment before thyroid surgery. Material for sequencing was blood. These receptors all come from a female donor with papillary thyroid cancer or a benign thyroid nodule (not recorded which). Some clones in this sample may be carry-over from other donors' samples.

The chain carries TRBV18 and TRBJ2-3; 8 bases align to TRBD1. Germline V gene data show CDR1 as KGHSH and CDR2 as LQKENI. Trimming took 3 bases from V and 1 from J; bases not matched to a gene: 3. The length of the CDR3 is 15 residues. This CDR3 is CASSPTGVRTDTQYF. CDR3 bases: TGTGCCAGCTCACCGACAGGGGTACGCACAGATACGCAGTATTTT. Using reference TRBV18 and TRBJ2-3 for the parts outside the CDR3, the full variable domain is NAGVMQNPRHLVRRRGQEARLRCSPMKGHSHVYWYRQLPEEGLKFMVYLQKENIIDESGMPKERFSAEFPKEGPSILRIQQVVRGDSAAYFCASSPTGVRTDTQYFGPGTRLTVL.

The rearrangement joins TRBV4-1 to TRBJ2-1; possibly TRBD1 for D (6 bases). Looked up from germline, CDR1 is MGHRA and CDR2 is YSYEKL. There are 15 residues in the CDR3. V was cut by 1 base and J by 7 bases, with 14 bases left in between. The CDR3 nucleotides read TGCGCCAGCAGCCAAGTCCAGGGGAGTTCGAATGAGCAGTTCTTC. Translating gives CASSQVQGSSNEQFF.

Ten or more counts support this clone. The rearrangement joins TRBV28 to TRBJ2-5; 10 nucleotides line up with TRBD1. Germline values: CDR1 MDHEN, CDR2 SYDVKM. The CDR3 contains 14 residues. After removal of 3 bases from V and 4 bases from J, the junction contained 2 bases not matched to a gene. CDR3 loop: CASSLTGGVETQYF. The CDR3 DNA follows: TGTGCCAGCAGTTTGACAGGGGGCGTAGAGACCCAGTACTTC.

In its sample, this clone was seen many times. The rearrangement links TRBV7-2 to TRBJ2-7; D gene unclear. CDR1 and CDR2 (germline): SGHTA, FQGNSA. The V and J ends lost 1 base and 3 bases respectively, with 10 bases between them. The CDR3 sequence is 14 residues long. CDR3 in amino acids: CASSLGAANYEQYF. For the CDR3, the DNA is TGTGCCAGCAGCTTAGGTGCAGCTAACTACGAGCAGTACTTC. Full variable domain (missing parts from reference TRBV7-2 and TRBJ2-7): GAGVSQSPSNKVTEKGKDVELRCDPISGHTALYWYRQSLGQGLEFLIYFQGNSAPDKSGLPSDRFSAERTGGSVSTLTIQRTQQEDSAVYLCASSLGAANYEQYFGPGTRLTVT.

This clone was observed a handful of times. The CDR3 loop is CASSSSRQGRNTQYF. In DNA form, the CDR3 reads TGTGCCAGCAGTTCATCCCGACAGGGGAGAAATACGCAGTATTTT. The rearrangement links TRBV27 to TRBJ2-3, with TRBD1 matching over 8 bases. Germline loops: CDR1 MNHEY, CDR2 SMNVEV (reference sequence). CDR3 length: 15 amino acids. Trimming at V came to 4 bases and at J to 7 bases, leaving 10 bases not matched to a gene.

A note on this clone: The junction shows a germline mismatch at one end, possibly a read error. Other DNA variants within this sample encode the same CDR3. The CDR3 DNA follows: TGCAGTGCTAGAGCTAGCGGCGTGGAGACCCAGTACTTT. Translating gives CSARASGVETQYF. The J gene is TRBJ2-5, the V gene TRBV20-1, with TRBD2 identical over 7 bases. The CDR3 loop spans 13 amino acids. Germline V CDR1 and CDR2: DFQATT, SNEGSKA (reference sequence).

This clone turned up a few times. The gene calls are TRBV6-5 and TRBJ1-6, with TRBD1 matching 8 bases. The junction had 9 bases not matched to a gene; V was cut back by 5 bases and J by 0 bases. Germline V gene sequence: CDR1 MNHEY, CDR2 SVGAGI. The CDR3 extends over 18 amino acids. CDR3 nucleotides: TGTGCCAGCAGTCTAAAAACAGGGGGTGCCTCCTATAATTCACCCCTCCACTTT. Encoded protein: CASSLKTGGASYNSPLHF.

This clone has just a few counts. The chain combines TRBV6-1 with TRBJ1-2; D is uncertain. Trimming removed 4 bases from V and 3 bases from J, with 6 bases in between. The V gene's germline CDR1 is MNHNS and CDR2 SASEGT. The CDR3 covers 12 residues. This CDR3 is CASSVAYYGYTF. The CDR3 coding sequence is TGTGCCAGCAGTGTGGCTTACTATGGCTACACCTTC.

In this sample, this clone is hyperexpanded. The rearrangement links TRBV11-2 to TRBJ2-1; D gene uncertain. Germline CDR1 is SGHAT and CDR2 is FQNNGV. V lost 1 base and J 7 bases, leaving 11 bases between the germline ends. The CDR3 totals 14 residues. CDR3 coding DNA: TGTGCCAGCAGCTTAGGTGGCGTACGAAATGAGCAGTTCTTC. Translating it yields CASSLGGVRNEQFF.